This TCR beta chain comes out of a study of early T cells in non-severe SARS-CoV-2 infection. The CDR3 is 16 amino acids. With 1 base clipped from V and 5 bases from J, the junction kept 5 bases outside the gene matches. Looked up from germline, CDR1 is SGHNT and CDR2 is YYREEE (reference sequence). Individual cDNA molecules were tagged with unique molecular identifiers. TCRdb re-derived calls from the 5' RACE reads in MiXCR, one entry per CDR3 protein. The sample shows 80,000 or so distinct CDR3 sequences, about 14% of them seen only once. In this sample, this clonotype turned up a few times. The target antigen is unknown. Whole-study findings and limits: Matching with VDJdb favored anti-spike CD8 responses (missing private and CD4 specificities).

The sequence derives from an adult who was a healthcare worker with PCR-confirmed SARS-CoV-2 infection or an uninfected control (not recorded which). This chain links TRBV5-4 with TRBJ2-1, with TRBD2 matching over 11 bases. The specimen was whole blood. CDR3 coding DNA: TGTGCCAGCAGCTTGCCACTAGCGGGAGTGGACAATGAGCAGTTCTTC. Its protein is CASSLPLAGVDNEQFF.